This note documents a single T cell receptor (beta chain) sequence. The table came from immunoSEQ multiplex PCR; TCRdb's copy has only in-frame clones and leaves some out. The profile covers approximately 66,000 clones, with 70% to 75% appearing a single time and over 20% taken by the ten largest. The CDR3 consists of 13 residues. The germline gives CDR1 WSHSY, CDR2 SAAADI. The V end lost 3 bases, the J end lost 6 bases, and 9 bases lay between the germline ends. These data are taken from a study of blood T cell repertoires in COVID-19. J is TRBJ1-5 and V is TRBV10-2; no clear D. Sequencing was done on a sample of peripheral blood. This sequence originates from a man aged 55 to 69 with acute or convalescent COVID-19. The CDR3 here is CASSESRSQPQHF. In DNA, the CDR3 is TGCGCCAGCAGTGAATCGAGGAGTCAGCCCCAGCATTTT.